This T cell receptor beta chain comes out of a study of blood T cells in healthy people across ages. The V gene lost 5 bases and the J gene lost 2 bases, with 11 bases spanning the gap. The CDR3 is made up of 14 amino acids. Germline values: CDR1 MDHEN, CDR2 SYDVKM. With a J-beta primer mix and a sample-barcoded 5' primer, a second PCR ran about 6 to 11 cycles. TCRdb passed the 5' RACE reads through MiXCR, listing each CDR3 protein once. The table shows nearly 800,000 distinct CDR3 sequences, with just under 25% occurring only once. These data were also filed under a second study, of T cells of mothers and their children. Per that paper: Donation involved a few healthy Caucasian mothers and the six children that they had. Barcodes and 2-4 random nucleotides were added by M1S in the second PCR. Related mother and child pairs showed slightly greater overlap (not significant) than unrelated pairs did.

The chain links TRBV28 to TRBJ2-3; D not certain. The sequence derives from a boy younger than 18 in good health. Sequencing was performed on blood. The CDR3 region is CASSQPDYTDTQYF. In DNA, the CDR3 is TGTGCCAGCAGTCAGCCAGATTACACAGATACGCAGTATTTT.